A single sample gave rise to the 29 T cell receptor beta chains below, sequenced in a study of cytomegalovirus exposure and HLA in healthy donors. In the PCR, 60 Vbeta and 13 Jbeta primers were used. Profiling relied on immunoSEQ multiplex PCR, and the TCRdb table lists in-frame clones only, not all of them. The table lists 40,000 to 55,000 clones, 55% to 75% of them singletons, with around 13% in the top ten. Sequencing was performed on PBMCs. The receptors stem from a man aged 60 to 69 in good health and CMV-seropositive.

The chain is built from TRBV30 and TRBJ2-3, with 7 bases identical to TRBD1. In germline, CDR1 is GTSNPN, CDR2 SVGIG (reference sequence). The junction had 4 bases not matched to a gene; V was cut back by 3 bases and J by 1 base. This CDR3 has 14 amino acids. The CDR3 sequence is CAWSRGQGTDTQYF. DNA of the CDR3: TGTGCCTGGAGCCGAGGACAGGGCACAGATACGCAGTATTTT.

J is TRBJ2-1 and V is TRBV15, with a weak D call TRBD2 (6 bases). The CDR3 is 16 amino acids. CDR1 and CDR2 from the germline V gene are LNHNV and YYDKDF (reference sequence). Trimming left V 3 bases short and J 4 bases short, with 16 bases between. CDR3 DNA sequence: TGTGCCACCAGCAGTGGAGGGACGGAGTTTTACAATGAGCAGTTCTTC. Translated: CATSSGGTEFYNEQFF.

J is TRBJ2-1 and V is TRBV4-1, with 8 positions matching TRBD2. CDR1 and CDR2 from the germline V gene are MGHRA and YSYEKL. CDR3 size: 17 residues. J lost 5 bases, V lost 0 bases, and 9 bases had no gene match. The CDR3 here is CASSQDLRSLADNEQFF. In DNA form, the CDR3 reads TGCGCCAGCAGCCAAGATTTAAGGTCACTAGCGGACAATGAGCAGTTCTTC.

The chain joins TRBV28 to TRBJ1-5; tentatively, D is TRBD1 (6 bases). V lost 6 bases and J 4 bases, leaving 10 bases between the germline ends. CDR3 size: 13 residues. The germline gives CDR1 MDHEN, CDR2 SYDVKM. The CDR3, as DNA: TGTGCCAGCAGAACACAGGGTAATCAGCCCCAGCATTTT. This sequence encodes CASRTQGNQPQHF.

DNA for the CDR3: TGTGCCAGCAGCTGGGGGGGGGCCGGCACTGAAGCTTTCTTT. Translating it yields CASSWGGAGTEAFF. This chain links TRBV11-1 with TRBJ1-1; perhaps TRBD1 as D (6 bases). CDR3 length: 14 amino acids. With 4 bases removed from V and 4 bases from J, the gap between germline ends came to 13 bases. In germline, CDR1 is SGHAT, CDR2 FQDESV (reference sequence).

This clone was observed a few times. The chain links TRBV28 to TRBJ1-2; 11 nucleotides match TRBD1. The CDR3 runs 16 residues. CDR1 and CDR2 (germline): MDHEN, SYDVKM. V shed 6 bases and J 5 bases; nucleotides not matched to a gene: 11. CDR3 coding DNA: TGTGCCAGCAGCCCCAAACGGACAGGGGGCGGTTATGGCTACACCTTC. It specifies CASSPKRTGGGYGYTF.

V usage is TRBV30 and J usage is TRBJ2-1; TRBD1 matches at 9 bases. The CDR3 length is 13 residues. Germline-derived CDR1 and CDR2 are GTSNPN and SVGIG (reference sequence). J lost 9 bases, V lost 5 bases, and 8 bases had no gene match. The CDR3 nucleotides are TGTGCCTGGGGCCAACAGGGGGCTGGTGAGCAGTTCTTC. Translation gives CAWGQQGAGEQFF.

This chain connects TRBV4-1 to TRBJ1-2; TRBD1 is a possible D gene (5 bases). The CDR3 sequence is 15 residues long. The germline V gene has CDR1 MGHRA and CDR2 YSYEKL. V lost 3 bases and J lost 3, with 14 bases in between. The CDR3: CASSQTNQGDYGYTF. DNA for the CDR3: TGCGCCAGCAGCCAGACAAACCAGGGTGACTATGGCTACACCTTC.

This clone was counted a few times. The chain combines TRBV7-9 with TRBJ2-1, with TRBD2 matching over 11 bases. The CDR3 has 15 residues. The ends lost 4 bases at V and 4 bases at J; junction bases unmatched: 3. The germline gives CDR1 SEHNR, CDR2 FQNEAQ (reference sequence). The CDR3 reads CASSYGTSGYNEQFF. The CDR3 bases are TGTGCCAGCAGCTATGGGACTAGCGGATACAATGAGCAGTTCTTC.

J is TRBJ2-3 and V is TRBV2; perhaps TRBD1 as D (6 bases). Trimming left V 7 bases short and J 0 bases short, with 8 bases between. CDR1 is SNHLY, CDR2 FYNNEI, per germline. CDR3 size: 13 residues. CDR3 coding DNA: TGTGCCAGCAATCAGGGGAGCACAGATACGCAGTATTTT. Translation: CASNQGSTDTQYF.

V usage is TRBV2 and J usage is TRBJ1-2; TRBD1 matches at 9 bases. The J segment lost 9 bases and the V segment lost 6 bases, leaving 8 bases of the junction unmatched. The CDR3 loop spans 13 amino acids. The V gene's germline CDR1 is SNHLY and CDR2 FYNNEI. The CDR3 region has the DNA TGTGCCAGCAGCGTAACAGGGGGCGAGAGCTACACCTTC. This translates into CASSVTGGESYTF.

The chain joins TRBV2 to TRBJ1-5; D possibly corresponds to TRBD1 (6 bases). There are 15 residues in the CDR3. The V end lost 6 bases, the J end lost 1 base, and 13 bases lay between the germline ends. Germline CDR1 reads SNHLY; CDR2 reads FYNNEI. The CDR3, as DNA: TGTGCCAGCAGCTGGACAGCGGGGAGCAATCAGCCCCAGCATTTT. Translation: CASSWTAGSNQPQHF. Combining the CDR3 with reference TRBV2 and TRBJ1-5 gives the whole variable domain EPEVTQTPSHQVTQMGQEVILRCVPISNHLYFYWYRQILGQKVEFLVSFYNNEISEKSEIFDDQFSVERPDGSNFTLKIRSTKLEDSAMYFCASSWTAGSNQPQHFGDGTRLSIL.

This clone appeared once. The rearrangement uses TRBV30 and TRBJ2-3; D ambiguous. CDR3 length: 11 residues. The germline CDR1 and CDR2 sequences are GTSNPN and SVGIG (reference sequence). V was clipped by 4 bases and J by 7 bases, with 9 bases between them. CDR3 sequence (DNA): TGTGCCTGGACCTCTAAGAATACGCAGTATTTT. Protein: CAWTSKNTQYF.

The chain links TRBV6-5 to TRBJ2-7, with D maybe TRBD2 (5 bases). The length of the CDR3 is 16 residues. Per germline, CDR1 MNHEY and CDR2 SVGAGI. Trimming took off 0 bases at V and 1 base at J, with 13 bases between the two ends. In nucleotides, the CDR3 is TGTGCCAGCAGTTACTCGGCACTAGGGTCTTCCTACGAGCAGTACTTC. The encoded protein is CASSYSALGSSYEQYF.

This clone was observed a single time. The gene calls are TRBV2 and TRBJ2-1; TRBD2 aligns across 7 bases. CDR1 is SNHLY and CDR2 is FYNNEI in the germline V gene. CDR3 length: 11 residues. Trimming removed 6 bases from V and 8 bases from J; junction bases left unmatched: 1. CDR3 nucleotide sequence: TGTGCCAGCAGGGGACTATATGAGCAGTTCTTC. Protein: CASRGLYEQFF.

The V call is TRBV7-2, the J call TRBJ2-5; 8 bases are a match to TRBD2. CDR3 length: 15 residues. The germline CDR1 and CDR2 sequences are SGHTA and FQGNSA. After removal of 5 bases from V and 1 base from J, the junction contained 6 bases not matched to a gene. The CDR3 DNA reads as TGTGCCAGCAGCCCAACTAGCGGTCTCCAAGAGACCCAGTACTTC. It translates to CASSPTSGLQETQYF.

This clone was detected only a few times. Other DNA sequences in this sample translate to the same CDR3. The rearrangement links TRBV27 to TRBJ1-5, with D tentatively TRBD1 (5 bases). The length of the CDR3 is 13 residues. CDR1 MNHEY and CDR2 SMNVEV come from the germline V gene (reference sequence). Trimming stripped 0 bases from V and 6 bases from J, with 6 bases between. The CDR3 is CASSLSGGQPQHF. The DNA for the CDR3 is TGTGCCAGCAGTTTATCGGGGGGTCAGCCCCAGCATTTT.

The V call is TRBV21-1, the J call TRBJ2-7; the tabulated D call, TRBD2, remains unverified against the DNA. TRBV21-1 is termed a pseudogene. This CDR3 is built from 14 residues. CDR3 in amino acids: CASSVWDYFYEQYF. CDR3 bases: TGTGCCAGCAGCGTTTGGGACTACTTCTACGAGCAGTACTTC.

The chain couples TRBV28 to TRBJ1-1; D gene unclear. The V gene lost 4 bases and the J gene lost 8 bases, with 23 bases spanning the gap. Germline V lookup: CDR1 MDHEN, CDR2 SYDVKM. The CDR3 runs to 16 residues. The CDR3 DNA is TGTGCCAGCAGTTCCCTCCTAGGGCTAGCGGGCACCGAAGCTTTCTTT. This codes for CASSSLLGLAGTEAFF.

This chain joins TRBV13 and TRBJ2-1; TRBD2 matches 7 bases. Trimming took 3 bases from V and 6 from J; bases not matched to a gene: 8. CDR3 size: 15 residues. Germline V gene lookup returns CDR1 PRHDT and CDR2 FYEKMQ (reference sequence). The CDR3 protein is CASSFVREIGNEQFF. The CDR3 nucleotides read TGTGCCAGCAGCTTTGTGCGGGAGATTGGCAATGAGCAGTTCTTC.

In this sample, this clone turned up a few times. The rearrangement links TRBV19 to TRBJ2-7, with TRBD1 as a possible D gene (6 bases). Trimming cost V 3 bases and J 3 bases, with 12 bases left between them. The CDR3 is 14 amino acids. CDR1 and CDR2 (germline): LNHDA, SQIVND (reference sequence). The DNA of the CDR3 is TGTGCCAGTAGTATCAAGACAGGATACTACGAGCAGTACTTC. Its protein product is CASSIKTGYYEQYF.

V is TRBV5-4 and J is TRBJ1-1; D is uncertain. The CDR3 runs 15 residues. Trimming pared 0 bases from V and 1 base from J, leaving 10 bases between. Germline lookup yields CDR1 SGHNT and CDR2 YYREEE (reference sequence). The CDR3 reads CASSLDQVSNTEAFF. In DNA form, the CDR3 reads TGTGCCAGCAGCTTGGACCAGGTCTCGAACACTGAAGCTTTCTTT.

The CDR3 here is CASSQMPGQGPDANYGYTF. The DNA for the CDR3 is TGTGCCAGCAGCCAAATGCCGGGACAGGGGCCAGACGCGAACTATGGCTACACCTTC. This chain links TRBV14 with TRBJ1-2; 10 nucleotides line up with TRBD1. The germline gives CDR1 SGHDN, CDR2 FVKESK. V was clipped by 2 bases and J by 2 bases; unmatched bases: 14. This CDR3 spans 19 amino acids.

In this sample, this clone turned up a few times. The chain carries TRBV5-1 and TRBJ2-5, with D perhaps matching TRBD2 (5 bases). The V and J ends lost 6 bases and 1 base respectively, with 16 bases between them. This CDR3 comprises 15 residues. Germline CDR1 and CDR2: SGHRS and YFSETQ. The CDR3 coding sequence is TGCGCCAGCAAAGAGGCCGCGGGCCCCCAAGAGACCCAGTACTTC. This translates into CASKEAAGPQETQYF.

The genes are TRBV4-1 and TRBJ1-2; 11 nucleotides agree with TRBD1. CDR3 length equals 17 residues. CDR1 MGHRA and CDR2 YSYEKL come from the germline V gene. Germline trimming cut 0 bases from V and 7 bases from J; bases unmatched to any gene: 10. The CDR3 protein is CASSQDRTGGGFGGYTF. The CDR3 coding sequence is TGCGCCAGCAGCCAAGATAGGACAGGGGGCGGGTTTGGTGGCTACACCTTC.

This clone appeared once. The chain employs TRBV30 and TRBJ2-5; TRBD1 matches 9 bases. The V segment lost 1 base and the J segment 5 bases; nucleotides outside the gene matches: 5. The CDR3 runs 14 residues. The germline V gene has CDR1 GTSNPN and CDR2 SVGIG (reference sequence). CDR3 bases: TGTGCCTGGAGTGCGGGACAGGGTGTTGAGACCCAGTACTTC. This translates into CAWSAGQGVETQYF.

This chain links TRBV4-3 with TRBJ2-4, with D maybe TRBD2 (5 bases). Germline CDR1 LGHNA, CDR2 YSLEER. Trimming removed 0 bases from V and 3 bases from J, with 9 bases in between. The CDR3 is 15 residues long. The CDR3 loop reads CASSQEGAGKNIQYF. In DNA form, the CDR3 reads TGCGCCAGCAGCCAAGAAGGCGCGGGCAAAAACATTCAGTACTTC.

The chain couples TRBV7-9 to TRBJ2-1; tentative D call: TRBD2 (6 bases). This CDR3 has 13 amino acids. The V end lost 5 bases, the J end lost 9 bases, and 14 bases lay between the germline ends. Germline V gene sequence: CDR1 SEHNR, CDR2 FQNEAQ (reference sequence). CDR3 sequence (DNA): TGTGCCAGCAGCCTCTCGGGGGTAGGTGAGCAGTTCTTC. This translates into CASSLSGVGEQFF.

On this clone: A junction boundary mismatches the germline segment, possibly from a read error. V gene TRBV28 combines with J gene TRBJ2-7, with TRBD1 matching 7 bases. Germline V gene lookup returns CDR1 MDHEN and CDR2 SYDVKM. This CDR3 spans 14 amino acids. This CDR3 is CASSSPGDRASGHF. The CDR3 DNA is TGTGCCAGCAGTTCCCCAGGGGACAGAGCATCAGGTCACTTC.